The rows below give T cell receptor beta chains drawn from one sample of a study of OX40 agonist ivuxolimab in advanced cancers. The repertoire was sequenced with immunoSEQ multiplex PCR; TCRdb's copy has only in-frame clones and lacks some. Here the sample spans about 36,000 clones, about 78% being singletons. The input for sequencing was CD4+ or CD8+ T cells sorted from blood, taken in a trial of the OX40 agonist ivuxolimab. These TCRs come from an adult with an advanced solid tumor such as melanoma, head and neck, liver or kidney cancer. Both conserved end residues are part of each CDR3. The D gene is left open where the match is weak. The size field is filled for only some rows; it gives once, few, many or a size class.

J gene,D gene,clone size,V gene,CDR3 DNA,CDR3 protein
TRBJ1-3,TRBD1,few,TRBV6-6,TGTGCCAGCACCCGTACGGCCGACAGGGCTGGAAACACCATATATTTT,CASTRTADRAGNTIYF
TRBJ2-3,NA,once,TRBV7-9,TGTGCCAGCAGCCCGGGACAAAACACAGATACGCAGTATTTT,CASSPGQNTDTQYF
TRBJ2-7,NA,NA,TRBV21-1,TGTGCCAGCAGTGGACAGGTGTGCTACGAGCAGTACTTC,CASSGQVCYEQYF
TRBJ1-5,NA,few,TRBV6-1,TGTGCCACCCACAGTGGTTCTAGCAATCAGCCCCAGCATTTT,CATHSGSSNQPQHF
TRBJ2-1,TRBD1,NA,TRBV19,TGTGCCAGTAGCGATCGGCCAGGGGGCAAGTGGAATGAGCAGTTCTTC,CASSDRPGGKWNEQFF
TRBJ2-1,TRBD2,NA,TRBV28,TGTGCCATCTCTTGGCGGGGGGCCCTCAATGAGCAGTTCTTC,CAISWRGALNEQFF
TRBJ1-1,NA,NA,TRBV7-9,TGTGCCAGCAGCTTACCAGTCACTGAAGCTTTCTTT,CASSLPVTEAFF
TRBJ2-7,TRBD2,NA,TRBV5-1,TGCGCCAGCCCCACGGGACTAGAAGAGGTCTACGAGCAGTACTTC,CASPTGLEEVYEQYF
TRBJ1-6,NA,once,TRBV9,TGTGCCAGCAGCCCAGAGAAGGGTTGGAGCTCCTATAATTCACCCCTCCACTTT,CASSPEKGWSSYNSPLHF
TRBJ1-1,TRBD1,NA,TRBV30,TGTGCCTGGAGTGTACGGGGAGGGCAGGGGGCGCCTGAAGCTTTCTTT,CAWSVRGGQGAPEAFF
TRBJ2-7,NA,NA,TRBV30,TGTGCCTGGAGTGAGGGTGGGAGTCTGATCGAGCAGTACTTC,CAWSEGGSLIEQYF
TRBJ1-1,TRBD1,NA,TRBV7-9,TGTGCCAGCAGCTTAGAATATCTTAGGACAGGGGACACTGAAGCTTTCTTT,CASSLEYLRTGDTEAFF
TRBJ2-5,TRBD1,NA,TRBV30,TGTGCCTGGAGGAACCCCGGGACAGGGGGCGAGACCCAGTACTTC,CAWRNPGTGGETQYF
TRBJ1-6,TRBD1,NA,TRBV27,TGTGCCAGCAGACCCCGGACAGGGGGCGCAGGATCACCCCTCCACTTT,CASRPRTGGAGSPLHF
TRBJ1-1,NA,NA,TRBV5-1,TGCGCCAGCAGCTTGGCCGTAACAGGTAGTGAAGCTTTCTTT,CASSLAVTGSEAFF
TRBJ1-1,NA,NA,TRBV2,TGTGCCAGCAGCCTGGACAGGAACACTGAAGCTTTCTTT,CASSLDRNTEAFF
TRBJ1-2,TRBD1,medium-sized,TRBV10-2,TGCGCCAGCAATCCGGGACAGGGGGCGGGGGGCTACACCTTC,CASNPGQGAGGYTF
TRBJ1-3,NA,NA,TRBV5-6,TGTGCCAGCTACTTATGGGGTTTCGGTGGAAACACCATATATTTT,CASYLWGFGGNTIYF
TRBJ2-7,NA,NA,TRBV6-5,TGTGCCAGCCGCTTGGGCAGACTCTCCTACGAGCAGTACTTC,CASRLGRLSYEQYF
TRBJ2-7,NA,NA,TRBV29-1,TGCAGCGTCTCCGAGGACAGCTCCTACGAGCAGTACTTC,CSVSEDSSYEQYF
TRBJ2-2,TRBD2,once,TRBV9,TGTGCCAGCAGCGAAGCGGGAGGCCCCACCGGGGAGCTGTTTTTT,CASSEAGGPTGELFF
TRBJ1-6,NA,NA,TRBV11-2,TGTGCCAGCAGCTTAACGGGGGTGGGTTCACCCCTCCACTTT,CASSLTGVGSPLHF
TRBJ1-1,TRBD1,NA,TRBV7-8,TGTGCCAGCAGCTCGACAGGGGCAACTGAAGCTTTCTTT,CASSSTGATEAFF
TRBJ1-6,NA,NA,TRBV11-2,TGTGCCAGCAGCTTGTCGGGAAATTCACCCCTCCACTTT,CASSLSGNSPLHF